This T cell receptor (beta chain) originates from a study of T cells in women clearing cervical HPV infection. All participants had a single incident cervical HPV16 infection, and prevalent HPV16 infections were excluded. The CDR3 contains 12 residues. Looked up from germline, CDR1 is LNHDA and CDR2 is SQIVND (reference sequence). Sequenced by immunoSEQ multiplex PCR; TCRdb stores in-frame clones only, minus some. This sample's clone table lists about 23,000 clones. A note on this clone: The read terminates 3 residues ahead of where the CDR3 ends, so the germline J gene completes it.

The sequence was collected from a woman between 18 and 69 years old with a cervical HPV16 infection that either progressed to CIN3+ or cleared (not recorded which). Material: blood buffy coat. The chain carries TRBV19 and TRBJ1-2; the D is unclear. This CDR3 reads CASSIGSGGYTF. The CDR3 DNA, read in part, is TGTGCCAGTAGTATAGGGAGCGGGGGC.